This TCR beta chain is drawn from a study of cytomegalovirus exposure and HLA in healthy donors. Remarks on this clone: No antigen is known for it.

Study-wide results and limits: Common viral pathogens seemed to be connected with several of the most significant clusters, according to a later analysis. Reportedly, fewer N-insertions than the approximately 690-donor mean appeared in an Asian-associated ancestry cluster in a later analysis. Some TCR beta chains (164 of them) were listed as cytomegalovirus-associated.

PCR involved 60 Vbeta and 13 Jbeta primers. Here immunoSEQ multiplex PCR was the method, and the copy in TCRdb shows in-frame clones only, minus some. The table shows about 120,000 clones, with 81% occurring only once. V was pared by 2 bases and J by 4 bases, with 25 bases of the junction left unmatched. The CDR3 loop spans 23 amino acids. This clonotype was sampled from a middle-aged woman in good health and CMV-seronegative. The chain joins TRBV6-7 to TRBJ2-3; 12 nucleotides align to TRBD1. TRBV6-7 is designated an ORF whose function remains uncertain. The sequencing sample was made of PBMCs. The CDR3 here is CASSYESPPGQGATLNPPDTQYF. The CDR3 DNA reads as TGTGCCAGCAGTTACGAGAGCCCGCCGGGACAGGGGGCCACACTCAACCCTCCAGATACGCAGTATTTT.